The 29 T cell receptor beta chains below were found in one sample sequenced in a study of cytomegalovirus exposure and HLA in healthy donors. PCR primers comprised 60 Vbeta and 13 Jbeta primers. Sequenced by immunoSEQ multiplex PCR; TCRdb stores in-frame clones only, minus some. The sample lists approximately 160,000 clones, around 67% occurring once. Input material: PBMCs. The receptors stem from a woman under 30 in good health and CMV-seropositive.

The genes are TRBV19 and TRBJ2-1; 9 nucleotides agree with TRBD2. Trimming removed 7 bases from V and 8 bases from J; junction bases left unmatched: 9. The CDR3 loop spans 14 amino acids. Germline V gene data show CDR1 as LNHDA and CDR2 as SQIVND (reference sequence). DNA of the CDR3: TGTGCCAGTAAACCCCTAGCGGGAAGGCATGAGCAGTTCTTC. This encodes CASKPLAGRHEQFF.

The gene calls are TRBV30 and TRBJ1-4, with 9 bases matching TRBD1. Per germline, CDR1 GTSNPN and CDR2 SVGIG (reference sequence). With 2 bases clipped from V and 2 bases from J, the junction kept 3 bases outside the gene matches. CDR3 length equals 15 residues. The CDR3 nucleotides read TGTGCCTGGAGTCCAGGACAGGGGACTAATGAAAAACTGTTTTTT. This codes for CAWSPGQGTNEKLFF.

V is TRBV5-1 and J is TRBJ1-1; the match to TRBD1 covers 8 bases. The CDR3 has 12 residues. J gave up 11 bases and V 4 bases, and 7 bases lay outside the gene matches. Germline loops: CDR1 SGHRS, CDR2 YFSETQ. The CDR3 loop is CASSRQGANAFF. The CDR3 DNA sequence: TGCGCCAGCAGCCGCCAGGGGGCGAATGCTTTCTTT.

This clone was recorded a few times. The chain couples TRBV7-9 to TRBJ1-2; the D is unclear. Trimming left V 5 bases short and J 3 bases short, with 10 bases between. CDR1 and CDR2 (germline): SEHNR, FQNEAQ (reference sequence). CDR3 length: 13 residues. Here the CDR3 reads CASSRGGDYGYTF. CDR3 in DNA: TGTGCCAGCAGCCGGGGAGGCGACTATGGCTACACCTTC.

V and J are TRBV15 and TRBJ2-7; no definite D call. CDR3 length: 13 amino acids. Germline V gene data show CDR1 as LNHNV and CDR2 as YYDKDF (reference sequence). The V and J ends lost 0 bases and 3 bases respectively, with 6 bases between them. The CDR3 here is CATSRDPNYEQYF. The CDR3 nucleotides are TGTGCCACCAGCAGAGATCCCAACTACGAGCAGTACTTC.

The sample holds a few counts of this clone. The rearrangement uses TRBV6-5 and TRBJ1-2; D gene ambiguous. The CDR3 extends over 15 amino acids. V lost 0 bases and J 4 bases, leaving 12 bases between the germline ends. Germline CDR1 MNHEY, CDR2 SVGAGI. CDR3 protein: CASSYSIQVRYGYTF. The DNA of the CDR3 is TGTGCCAGCAGTTACTCGATTCAGGTCCGCTATGGCTACACCTTC.

This clone was seen a handful of times. This chain connects TRBV6-1 to TRBJ1-2; the D gene is possibly TRBD1 (5 bases). The germline V gene encodes CDR1 MNHNS and CDR2 SASEGT. V lost 6 bases, J lost 4 bases, and 12 bases lay in between. The CDR3 runs 13 residues. CDR3 in amino acids: CASRGPAIYGYTF. As DNA, the CDR3 is TGTGCCAGCAGGGGGCCGGCGATCTATGGCTACACCTTC.

The CDR3 bases are TGTGCCAGCAGCCGGGGACATATCTACGAGCAGTACTTC. It encodes CASSRGHIYEQYF. V is TRBV9 and J is TRBJ2-7; maybe TRBD1 (6 bases). The V gene lost 4 bases and the J gene lost 3 bases, with 11 bases spanning the gap. Germline V gene data show CDR1 as SGDLS and CDR2 as YYNGEE. The CDR3 extends over 13 amino acids.

This clone has only a few counts. The CDR3 reads CASSPTGLGASTDTQYF. CDR3 DNA sequence: TGTGCCAGCAGTCCTACCGGGCTAGGGGCGAGCACAGATACGCAGTATTTT. The J gene is TRBJ2-3, the V gene TRBV7-2; tentative D call: TRBD1 (5 bases). V shed 6 bases and J shed 0 bases, with 19 bases lying between them. Germline V lookup: CDR1 SGHTA, CDR2 FQGNSA. The CDR3 runs to 17 residues.

The chain combines TRBV2 with TRBJ2-2, with a possible D match to TRBD2 (6 bases). The CDR3 is 15 amino acids. V gave up 5 bases and J gave up 2 bases, with 12 bases separating them. Germline CDR1 reads SNHLY; CDR2 reads FYNNEI. This CDR3 reads CASSTRLGNTGELFF. The DNA of the CDR3 is TGTGCCAGCAGTACTCGACTAGGCAACACCGGGGAGCTGTTTTTT.

The CDR3 region has the DNA TGTGCCAGCAGCCCCGGACTAGTCCCCTACGAGCAGTACTTC. Protein product: CASSPGLVPYEQYF. This rearrangement joins TRBV27 to TRBJ2-7, with TRBD2 identical over 7 bases. CDR1 and CDR2 from the germline V gene are MNHEY and SMNVEV (reference sequence). Trimming cost V 6 bases and J 2 bases; bases outside gene matches: 7. This CDR3 is 14 amino acids long.

V and J are TRBV5-1 and TRBJ2-1; 7 nucleotides line up with TRBD2. This CDR3 region has 13 residues. Germline CDR1 is SGHRS and CDR2 is YFSETQ. The trim removed 4 bases at V and 7 bases at J, leaving 5 bases unmatched. CDR3 protein: CASSPGRGNEQFF. The CDR3 DNA sequence: TGCGCCAGCAGCCCTGGGAGGGGAAATGAGCAGTTCTTC. Drawing the rest from reference TRBV5-1 and TRBJ2-1, the complete variable domain is KAGVTQTPRYLIKTRGQQVTLSCSPISGHRSVSWYQQTPGQGLQFLFEYFSETQRNKGNFPGRFSGRQFSNSRSEMNVSTLELGDSALYLCASSPGRGNEQFFGPGTRLTVL.

The chain recombines TRBV6-5 with TRBJ1-5, with D maybe TRBD1 (6 bases). CDR1 and CDR2 from the germline V gene are MNHEY and SVGAGI. The CDR3 has 15 amino acids. With 6 bases removed from V and 4 bases from J, the gap between germline ends came to 16 bases. The CDR3 here is CASSRGAVPNQPQHF. The CDR3 DNA sequence: TGTGCCAGCAGCCGGGGGGCAGTTCCGAATCAGCCCCAGCATTTT.

This clone has just one count. The chain employs TRBV4-1 and TRBJ2-7, with TRBD1 identical over 10 bases. V dropped 0 bases and J dropped 5; count of bases not matched to a gene: 10. The CDR3 runs 17 residues. The germline V gene encodes CDR1 MGHRA and CDR2 YSYEKL. CDR3 DNA: TGCGCCAGCAGCCAAGATTTGGGGCCGGGACAGGGGCACGAGCAGTACTTC. Its protein is CASSQDLGPGQGHEQYF.

The chain joins TRBV5-6 to TRBJ2-2, with D unresolved. Trimming cost V 5 bases and J 8 bases, with 10 bases left between them. The CDR3 extends over 12 amino acids. Germline values: CDR1 SGHDT, CDR2 YYEEEE. The CDR3 DNA reads as TGTGCCAGCAGGCCAACGGGTGGGGAGCTGTTTTTT. Protein sequence: CASRPTGGELFF. Together with reference TRBV5-6 and TRBJ2-2, the CDR3 gives the full variable domain: DAGVTQSPTHLIKTRGQQVTLRCSPKSGHDTVSWYQQALGQGPQFIFQYYEEEERQRGNFPDRFSGHQFPNYSSELNVNALLLGDSALYLCASRPTGGELFFGEGSRLTVL.

The chain couples TRBV6-1 to TRBJ2-7; TRBD1 agrees at 10 bases. Looked up from germline, CDR1 is MNHNS and CDR2 is SASEGT. With 6 bases clipped from V and 4 bases from J, the junction kept 0 bases outside the gene matches. This CDR3 comprises 12 residues. The CDR3 DNA sequence: TGTGCCAGCAGGGACAGGGGGTACGAGCAGTACTTC. Its translation is CASRDRGYEQYF.

The rearrangement uses TRBV9 and TRBJ2-7; tentative D call: TRBD2 (6 bases). CDR3 length: 14 residues. Trimming left V 2 bases short and J 4 bases short, with 13 bases between. Germline V CDR1 and CDR2: SGDLS, YYNGEE. The CDR3 spells CASSVQPGGYEQYF. The CDR3 DNA sequence: TGTGCCAGCAGCGTCCAGCCAGGAGGGTACGAGCAGTACTTC.

With respect to this clone: Other DNA sequences in this specimen translate into the identical CDR3. The gene calls are TRBV18 and TRBJ2-1; TRBD2 aligns across 8 bases. The CDR3 runs to 14 residues. Germline-derived CDR1 and CDR2 are KGHSH and LQKENI. V trimming: 3 bases; J trimming: 8 bases; junction bases outside the gene matches: 6. CDR3 residues: CASSPPGLVHEQFF. The CDR3 region has the DNA TGTGCCAGCTCACCCCCGGGACTAGTCCATGAGCAGTTCTTC.

CDR3 coding DNA: TGTGCCAGTAGTATCTGGGGGACTCGGCTGGGTGAAAAACTGTTTTTT. Protein product: CASSIWGTRLGEKLFF. The chain couples TRBV19 to TRBJ1-4; possibly TRBD1 for D (5 bases). CDR1 is LNHDA and CDR2 is SQIVND in the germline V gene (reference sequence). The CDR3 runs to 16 residues. V lost 3 bases to trimming and J lost 7 bases, with 18 bases between them.

This clone appeared a few times. This rearrangement joins TRBV7-9 to TRBJ1-2; TRBD1 matches at 7 bases. With V trimmed by 1 base and J by 12 bases, 5 bases remained unmatched. The CDR3 runs to 12 residues. Germline-derived CDR1 and CDR2 are SEHNR and FQNEAQ (reference sequence). This CDR3 reads CASSLEQGLNTF. The CDR3 coding sequence is TGTGCCAGCAGCTTAGAACAGGGGTTGAACACCTTC.

This chain connects TRBV7-9 to TRBJ1-6; 7 bases are a match to TRBD1. Losses at the gene ends were 3 bases for V and 10 bases for J; bases not matched to a gene: 6. This CDR3 has 14 residues. Germline lookup yields CDR1 SEHNR and CDR2 FQNEAQ (reference sequence). The CDR3 sequence: CASSFKGAGSPLHF. Here the CDR3 DNA reads TGTGCCAGCAGCTTTAAGGGGGCCGGGTCACCCCTCCACTTT.

The CDR3 spells CASSRSTGPQPQHF. The CDR3 DNA reads as TGTGCCAGCAGTCGCTCTACAGGGCCTCAGCCCCAGCATTTT. The V call is TRBV27, the J call TRBJ1-5; TRBD1 is a possible D gene (6 bases). V was pared by 5 bases and J by 6 bases, with 14 bases between. CDR3 length equals 14 residues. Germline V gene lookup returns CDR1 MNHEY and CDR2 SMNVEV (reference sequence).

This clone occurred a few times. CDR3 in DNA: TGTGCCAGCAGCCCCGCCTCCAGGGGGCTGAACAGCGGGGAGCTGTTTTTT. Protein: CASSPASRGLNSGELFF. The chain links TRBV21-1 to TRBJ2-2; the table gives TRBD1 as D, unverified against the DNA. TRBV21-1 is a documented pseudogene. The CDR3 runs to 17 residues.

The V call is TRBV19, the J call TRBJ1-5; 12 bases are shared with TRBD1. This CDR3 contains 14 residues. CDR1 and CDR2 from the germline V gene are LNHDA and SQIVND (reference sequence). With V trimmed by 4 bases and J by 9 bases, 4 bases remained unmatched. The CDR3: CASSTRDRGRPQHF. In DNA, the CDR3 is TGTGCCAGTAGTACACGGGACAGGGGGCGGCCCCAGCATTTT.

The CDR3 reads CASSGQTAQASGYTF. CDR3 DNA: TGTGCCAGTAGTGGACAGACAGCCCAAGCATCTGGCTACACCTTC. The chain links TRBV19 to TRBJ1-2; possible D gene TRBD1, 6 bases. This CDR3 is 15 amino acids long. The germline V gene has CDR1 LNHDA and CDR2 SQIVND (reference sequence). Trimming took 5 bases from V and 7 from J, leaving 20 bases between them. The full variable domain, completed using reference TRBV19 and TRBJ1-2, is DGGITQSPKYLFRKEGQNVTLSCEQNLNHDAMYWYRQDPGQGLRLIYYSQIVNDFQKGDIAEGYSVSREKKESFPLTVTSAQKNPTAFYLCASSGQTAQASGYTFGSGTRLTVV.

This clone was detected a few times. This chain connects TRBV7-3 to TRBJ2-2, with 7 bases that match TRBD2. CDR3 length equals 16 residues. V was clipped by 2 bases and J by 3 bases; unmatched bases: 6. The germline gives CDR1 SGHTA, CDR2 FQGTGA. The CDR3: CASSLQPSGHTGELFF. DNA for the CDR3: TGTGCCAGCAGCTTACAGCCTAGCGGTCACACCGGGGAGCTGTTTTTT.

The chain employs TRBV30 and TRBJ2-7, with 9 bases aligning to TRBD1. CDR3 length equals 14 residues. V lost 4 bases to trimming and J lost 3 bases; unmatched junction nucleotides: 7. Germline values: CDR1 GTSNPN, CDR2 SVGIG (reference sequence). CDR3 sequence reads: CAWNSGTGSYEQYF. CDR3 DNA: TGTGCCTGGAATTCCGGGACAGGGAGCTACGAGCAGTACTTC.

J is TRBJ1-2 and V is TRBV5-1; TRBD1 might be the D (6 bases). Trimming cost V 4 bases and J 4 bases, with 14 bases left between them. Germline V gives CDR1 SGHRS, CDR2 YFSETQ. The CDR3 contains 14 residues. DNA of the CDR3: TGCGCCAGCAGCCCGGGGGGGGGCATCTATGGCTACACCTTC. It is translated as CASSPGGGIYGYTF. The whole variable domain, filled in from reference TRBV5-1 and TRBJ1-2, reads KAGVTQTPRYLIKTRGQQVTLSCSPISGHRSVSWYQQTPGQGLQFLFEYFSETQRNKGNFPGRFSGRQFSNSRSEMNVSTLELGDSALYLCASSPGGGIYGYTFGSGTRLTVV.

This rearrangement joins TRBV27 to TRBJ2-7; 9 positions match TRBD1. This CDR3 is built from 15 residues. Germline trimming cut 1 base from V and 1 base from J; bases unmatched to any gene: 2. Looked up from germline, CDR1 is MNHEY and CDR2 is SMNVEV (reference sequence). CDR3 residues: CASSLYGTGSYEQYF. The CDR3 DNA follows: TGTGCCAGCAGTTTATATGGGACAGGGTCCTACGAGCAGTACTTC.